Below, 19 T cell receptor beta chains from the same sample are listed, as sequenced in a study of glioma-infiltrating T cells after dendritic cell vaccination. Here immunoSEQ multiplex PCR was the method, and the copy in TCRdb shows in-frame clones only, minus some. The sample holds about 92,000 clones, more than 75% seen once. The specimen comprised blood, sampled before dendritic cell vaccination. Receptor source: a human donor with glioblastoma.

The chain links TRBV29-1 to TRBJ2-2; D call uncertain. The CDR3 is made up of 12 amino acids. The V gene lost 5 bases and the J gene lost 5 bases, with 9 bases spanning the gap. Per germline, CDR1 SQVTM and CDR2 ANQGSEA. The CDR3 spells CSVFIGTGELFF. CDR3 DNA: TGCAGCGTTTTCATCGGGACCGGGGAGCTGTTTTTT.

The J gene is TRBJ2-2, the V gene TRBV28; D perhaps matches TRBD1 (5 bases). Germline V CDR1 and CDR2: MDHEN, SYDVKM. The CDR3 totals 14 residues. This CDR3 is CAIQGRANTGELFF. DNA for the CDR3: TGTGCGATTCAGGGCAGAGCGAACACCGGGGAGCTGTTTTTT.

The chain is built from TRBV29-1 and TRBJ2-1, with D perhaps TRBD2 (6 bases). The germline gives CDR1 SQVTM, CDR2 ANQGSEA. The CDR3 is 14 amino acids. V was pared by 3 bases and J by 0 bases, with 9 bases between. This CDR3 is CSVEGRDSYNEQFF. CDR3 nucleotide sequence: TGCAGCGTTGAGGGGCGGGACTCCTACAATGAGCAGTTCTTC.

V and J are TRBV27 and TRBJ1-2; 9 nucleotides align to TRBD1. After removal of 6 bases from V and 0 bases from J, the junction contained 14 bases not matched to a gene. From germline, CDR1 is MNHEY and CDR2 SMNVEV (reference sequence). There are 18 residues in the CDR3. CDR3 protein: CASRGRRTGVPSNYGYTF. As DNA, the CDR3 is TGTGCCAGCAGGGGACGGAGGACAGGGGTTCCTTCTAACTATGGCTACACCTTC.

The CDR3 sequence is CASSLDRAQITQYF. CDR3 in DNA: TGTGCCAGCAGCCTCGACAGAGCACAGATAACGCAGTATTTT. The rearrangement uses TRBV7-2 and TRBJ2-3; possible D gene TRBD1, 5 bases. The CDR3 spans 14 residues. The germline V gene has CDR1 SGHTA and CDR2 FQGNSA. V was pared by 5 bases and J by 9 bases, with 18 bases between.

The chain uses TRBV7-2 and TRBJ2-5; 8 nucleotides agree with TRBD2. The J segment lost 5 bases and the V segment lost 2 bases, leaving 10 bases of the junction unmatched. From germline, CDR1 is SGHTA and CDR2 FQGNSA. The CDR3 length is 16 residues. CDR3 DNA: TGTGCCAGCAGCTTAAATCGGGGGGGGCATGGGGAGACCCAGTACTTC. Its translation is CASSLNRGGHGETQYF.

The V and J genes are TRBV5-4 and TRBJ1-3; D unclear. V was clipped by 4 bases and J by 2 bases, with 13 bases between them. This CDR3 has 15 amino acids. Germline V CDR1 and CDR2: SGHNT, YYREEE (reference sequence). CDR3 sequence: CASSPSAGAGNTIYF. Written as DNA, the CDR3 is TGTGCCAGCAGCCCCTCAGCAGGTGCTGGAAACACCATATATTTT.

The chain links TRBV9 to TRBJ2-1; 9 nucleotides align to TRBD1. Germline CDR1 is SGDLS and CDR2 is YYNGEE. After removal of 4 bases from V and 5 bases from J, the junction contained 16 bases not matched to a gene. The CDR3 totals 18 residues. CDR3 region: CASSSSTSRDRDHNEQFF. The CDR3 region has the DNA TGTGCCAGCAGCAGTTCTACCTCCCGGGACAGGGATCACAATGAGCAGTTCTTC.

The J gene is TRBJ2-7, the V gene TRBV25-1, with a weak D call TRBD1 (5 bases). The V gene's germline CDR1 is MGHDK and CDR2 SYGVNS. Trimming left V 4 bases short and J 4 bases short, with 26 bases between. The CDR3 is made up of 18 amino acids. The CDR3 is CASSGGRPGPPNKYEQYF. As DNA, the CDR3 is TGTGCCAGCAGTGGGGGCAGACCCGGCCCCCCAAACAAATACGAGCAGTACTTC.

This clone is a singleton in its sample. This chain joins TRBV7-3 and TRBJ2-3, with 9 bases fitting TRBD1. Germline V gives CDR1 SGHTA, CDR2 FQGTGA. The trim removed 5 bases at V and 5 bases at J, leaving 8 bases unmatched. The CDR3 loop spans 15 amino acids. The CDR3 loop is CASSPLGQGRDTQYF. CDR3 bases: TGTGCCAGCAGCCCGCTTGGACAGGGGAGAGATACGCAGTATTTT.

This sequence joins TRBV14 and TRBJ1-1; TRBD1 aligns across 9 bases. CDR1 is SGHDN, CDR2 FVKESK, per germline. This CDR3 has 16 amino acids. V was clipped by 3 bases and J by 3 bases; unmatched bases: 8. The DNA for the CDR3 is TGTGCCAGCAGCCATAGGACAGGGGTGTTAGACACTGAAGCTTTCTTT. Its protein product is CASSHRTGVLDTEAFF.

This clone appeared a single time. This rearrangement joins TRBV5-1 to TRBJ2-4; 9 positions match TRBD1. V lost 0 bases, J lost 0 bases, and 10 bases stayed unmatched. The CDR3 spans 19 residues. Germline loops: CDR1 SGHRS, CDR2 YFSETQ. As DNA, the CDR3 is TGCGCCAGCAGCTTGGGTCCCGGGACAGGGACCATAGCCAAAAACATTCAGTACTTC. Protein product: CASSLGPGTGTIAKNIQYF.

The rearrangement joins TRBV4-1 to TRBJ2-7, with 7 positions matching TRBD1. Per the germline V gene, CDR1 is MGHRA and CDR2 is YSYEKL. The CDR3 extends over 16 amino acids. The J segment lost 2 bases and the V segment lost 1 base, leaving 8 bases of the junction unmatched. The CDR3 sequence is CASSQGPGQRAYEQYF. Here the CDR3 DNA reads TGCGCCAGCAGCCAAGGTCCGGGACAGAGGGCCTACGAGCAGTACTTC.

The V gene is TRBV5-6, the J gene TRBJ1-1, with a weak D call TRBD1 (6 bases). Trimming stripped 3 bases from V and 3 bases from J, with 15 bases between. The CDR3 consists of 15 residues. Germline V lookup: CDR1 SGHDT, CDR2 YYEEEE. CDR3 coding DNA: TGTGCCAGCAGCTATCTACAGGGCAGGGACACTGAAGCTTTCTTT. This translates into CASSYLQGRDTEAFF.

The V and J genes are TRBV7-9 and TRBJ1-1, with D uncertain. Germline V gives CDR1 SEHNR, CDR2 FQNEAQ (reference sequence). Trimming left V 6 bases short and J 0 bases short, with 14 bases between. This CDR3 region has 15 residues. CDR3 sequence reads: CASRRNGSLNTEAFF. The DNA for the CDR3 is TGTGCCAGCAGACGCAATGGCAGTTTGAACACTGAAGCTTTCTTT.

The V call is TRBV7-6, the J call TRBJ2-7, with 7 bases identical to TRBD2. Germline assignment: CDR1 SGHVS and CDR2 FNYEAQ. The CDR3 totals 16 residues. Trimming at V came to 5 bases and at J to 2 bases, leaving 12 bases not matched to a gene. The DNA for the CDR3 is TGTGCCAGCAGCCCCCCTCCTAGCGGACAACCCTACGAGCAGTACTTC. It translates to CASSPPPSGQPYEQYF.

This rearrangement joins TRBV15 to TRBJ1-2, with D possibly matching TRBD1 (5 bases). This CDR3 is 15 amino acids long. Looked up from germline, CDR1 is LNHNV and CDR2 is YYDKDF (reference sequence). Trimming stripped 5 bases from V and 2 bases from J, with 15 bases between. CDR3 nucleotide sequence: TGTGCCACCAGCCCCCGCCCGGGGGGGAACTATGGCTACACCTTC. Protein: CATSPRPGGNYGYTF.

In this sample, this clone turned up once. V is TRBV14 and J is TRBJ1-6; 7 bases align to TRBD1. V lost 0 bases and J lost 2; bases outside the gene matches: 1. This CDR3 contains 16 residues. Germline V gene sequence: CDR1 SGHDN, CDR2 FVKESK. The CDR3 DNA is TGTGCCAGCAGCCAAGAAGGGACAGCCTATAATTCACCCCTCCACTTT. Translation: CASSQEGTAYNSPLHF.

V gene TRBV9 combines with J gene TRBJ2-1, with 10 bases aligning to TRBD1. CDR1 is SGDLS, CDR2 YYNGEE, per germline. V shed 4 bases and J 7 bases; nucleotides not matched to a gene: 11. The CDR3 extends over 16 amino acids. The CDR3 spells CASSLTGTGEGNEQFF. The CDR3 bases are TGTGCCAGCAGCTTAACCGGGACAGGGGAGGGGAATGAGCAGTTCTTC.